One and the same sample provided the 6 T cell receptor beta chains below, sequenced in a study of cytomegalovirus exposure and HLA in healthy donors. The PCR used 60 Vbeta and 13 Jbeta primers. Measured with immunoSEQ multiplex PCR; TCRdb has only the in-frame clones, and not every one. Here the sample spans some 100,000 clones, 62% being singletons. Sequenced sample: PBMCs. Receptor source: a woman aged 25 to 39 in good health and CMV-seropositive.

The V and J genes are TRBV21-1 and TRBJ2-2; the table's TRBD1 call for D was not verified on the DNA. TRBV21-1 is labeled a pseudogene. This CDR3 has 13 amino acids. The CDR3 protein is CASAGGIAGELFF. The DNA for the CDR3 is TGTGCCAGCGCAGGGGGTATCGCCGGGGAGCTGTTTTTT.

DNA of the CDR3: TGCGCCAGCAGCTTTTCAGGGGAAACCGGGGAGCTGTTTTTT. It encodes CASSFSGETGELFF. The chain is built from TRBV5-1 and TRBJ2-2, with D possibly being TRBD1 (6 bases). The CDR3 totals 14 residues. V lost 2 bases to trimming and J lost 5 bases, with 10 bases between them. Looked up from germline, CDR1 is SGHRS and CDR2 is YFSETQ.

CDR3 region: CASTGGDQPQHF. The DNA of the CDR3 is TGTGCCAGTACGGGGGGGGATCAGCCCCAGCATTTT. The chain is built from TRBV19 and TRBJ1-5; a weak D match, TRBD1 (5 bases). The CDR3 covers 12 residues. Trimming pared 7 bases from V and 5 bases from J, leaving 9 bases between. Germline values: CDR1 LNHDA, CDR2 SQIVND (reference sequence).

The gene calls are TRBV28 and TRBJ2-1, with a possible D match to TRBD2 (7 bases). V gave up 7 bases and J gave up 2 bases, with 12 bases separating them. The CDR3 is 14 amino acids. The V gene's germline CDR1 is MDHEN and CDR2 SYDVKM. DNA for the CDR3: TGTGCCAGCACAAGGGGGGGGACCTACAATGAGCAGTTCTTC. The encoded protein is CASTRGGTYNEQFF.

In its sample, this clone was seen once. V and J are TRBV7-2 and TRBJ2-1; maybe TRBD2 (6 bases). CDR3 length: 15 amino acids. V was cut by 5 bases and J by 0 bases, with 11 bases left in between. CDR1 is SGHTA and CDR2 is FQGNSA in the germline V gene. CDR3 nucleotides: TGTGCCAGCAGCCCCCGGGAGAGCTCCTACAATGAGCAGTTCTTC. It specifies CASSPRESSYNEQFF.

There are a few counts of this clone. This sequence joins TRBV6-1 and TRBJ1-4, with 9 bases identical to TRBD1. V gave up 0 bases and J gave up 5 bases; unmatched junction bases: 4. This CDR3 region has 16 residues. Germline values: CDR1 MNHNS, CDR2 SASEGT. The CDR3 nucleotides are TGTGCCAGCAGTGAAGCGCTAGGACAGGGGAATGAAAAACTGTTTTTT. The encoded protein is CASSEALGQGNEKLFF.